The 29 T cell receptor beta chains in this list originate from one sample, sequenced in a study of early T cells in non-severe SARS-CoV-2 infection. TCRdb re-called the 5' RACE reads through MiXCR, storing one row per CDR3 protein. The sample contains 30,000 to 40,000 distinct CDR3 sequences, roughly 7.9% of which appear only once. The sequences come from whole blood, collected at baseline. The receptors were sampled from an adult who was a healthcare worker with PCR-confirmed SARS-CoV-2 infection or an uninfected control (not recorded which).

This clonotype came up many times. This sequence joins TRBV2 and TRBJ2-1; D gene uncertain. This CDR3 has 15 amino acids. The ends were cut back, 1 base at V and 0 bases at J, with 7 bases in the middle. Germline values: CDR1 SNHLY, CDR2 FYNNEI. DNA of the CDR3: TGTGCCAGCAGTGAAGGGCTGAGCTCCTACAATGAGCAGTTCTTC. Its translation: CASSEGLSSYNEQFF.

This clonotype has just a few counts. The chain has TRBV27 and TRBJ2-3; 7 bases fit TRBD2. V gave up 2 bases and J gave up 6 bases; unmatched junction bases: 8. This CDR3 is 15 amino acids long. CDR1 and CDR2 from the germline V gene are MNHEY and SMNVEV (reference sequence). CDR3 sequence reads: CASSLGGGRLDTQYF. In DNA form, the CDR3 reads TGTGCCAGCAGTTTAGGGGGAGGGCGCTTGGATACGCAGTATTTT.

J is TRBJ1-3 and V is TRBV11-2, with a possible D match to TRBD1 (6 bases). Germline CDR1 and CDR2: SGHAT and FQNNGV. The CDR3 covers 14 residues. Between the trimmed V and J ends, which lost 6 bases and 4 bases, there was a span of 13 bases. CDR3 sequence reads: CASSSLQGGNTIYF. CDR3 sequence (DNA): TGTGCCAGCAGTTCCCTACAGGGAGGAAACACCATATATTTT.

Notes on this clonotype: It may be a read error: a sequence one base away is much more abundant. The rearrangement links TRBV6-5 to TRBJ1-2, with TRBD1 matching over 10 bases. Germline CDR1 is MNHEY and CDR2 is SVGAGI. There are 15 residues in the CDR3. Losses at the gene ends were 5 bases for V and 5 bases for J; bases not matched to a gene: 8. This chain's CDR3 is CASSPPTGGTYGYTF. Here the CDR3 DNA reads TGTGCCAGCAGTCCCCCGACAGGGGGCACTTATGGCTACACCTTC.

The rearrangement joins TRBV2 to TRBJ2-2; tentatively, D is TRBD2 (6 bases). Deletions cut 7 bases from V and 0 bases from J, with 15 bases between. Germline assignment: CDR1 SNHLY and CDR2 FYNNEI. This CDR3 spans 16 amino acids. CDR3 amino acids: CASTPAGPANTGELFF. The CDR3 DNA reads TGTGCCAGCACGCCGGCGGGACCCGCGAACACCGGGGAGCTGTTTTTT.

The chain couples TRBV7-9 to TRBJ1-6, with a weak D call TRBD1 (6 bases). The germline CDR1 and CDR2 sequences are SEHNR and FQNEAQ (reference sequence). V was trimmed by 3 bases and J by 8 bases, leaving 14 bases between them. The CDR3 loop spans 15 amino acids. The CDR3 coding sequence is TGTGCCAGCAGCTTTGGGGGGCGCGGCGATTCACCCCTCCACTTT. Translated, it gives CASSFGGRGDSPLHF. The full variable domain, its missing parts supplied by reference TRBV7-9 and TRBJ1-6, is DTGVSQNPRHKITKRGQNVTFRCDPISEHNRLYWYRQTLGQGPEFLTYFQNEAQLEKSRLLSDRFSAERPKGSFSTLEIQRTEQGDSAMYLCASSFGGRGDSPLHFGNGTRLTVT.

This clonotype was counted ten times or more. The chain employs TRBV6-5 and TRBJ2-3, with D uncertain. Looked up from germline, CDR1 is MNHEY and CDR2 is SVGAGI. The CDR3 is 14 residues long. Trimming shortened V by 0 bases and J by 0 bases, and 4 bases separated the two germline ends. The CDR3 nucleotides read TGTGCCAGCAGTTACTCGACAAGCACAGATACGCAGTATTTT. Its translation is CASSYSTSTDTQYF.

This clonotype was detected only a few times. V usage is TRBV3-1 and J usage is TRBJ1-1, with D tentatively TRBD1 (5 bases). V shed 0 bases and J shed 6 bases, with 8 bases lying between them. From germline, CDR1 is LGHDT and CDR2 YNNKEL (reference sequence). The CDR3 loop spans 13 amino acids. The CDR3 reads CASSQDPGAEAFF. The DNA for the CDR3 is TGTGCCAGCAGCCAAGATCCGGGGGCTGAAGCTTTCTTT.

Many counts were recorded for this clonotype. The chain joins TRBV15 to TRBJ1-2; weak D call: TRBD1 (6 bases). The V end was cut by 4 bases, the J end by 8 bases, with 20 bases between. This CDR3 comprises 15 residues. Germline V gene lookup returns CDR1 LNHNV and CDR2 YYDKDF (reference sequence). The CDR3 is CATSNLDPGVGGYTF. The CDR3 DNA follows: TGTGCCACCAGCAACCTGGACCCAGGGGTTGGCGGCTACACCTTC.

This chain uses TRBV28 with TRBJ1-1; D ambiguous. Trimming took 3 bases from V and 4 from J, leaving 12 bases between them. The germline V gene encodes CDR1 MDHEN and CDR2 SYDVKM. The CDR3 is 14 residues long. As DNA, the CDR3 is TGTGCCAGCAGTTTCGTACCCTCAGGCACTGAAGCTTTCTTT. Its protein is CASSFVPSGTEAFF.

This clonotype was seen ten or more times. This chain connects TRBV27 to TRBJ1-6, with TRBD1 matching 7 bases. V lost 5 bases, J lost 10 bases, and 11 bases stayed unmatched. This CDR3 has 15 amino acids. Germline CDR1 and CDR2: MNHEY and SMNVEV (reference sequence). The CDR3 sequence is CASSPTTGAWSPLHF. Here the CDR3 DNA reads TGTGCCAGCAGTCCAACAACAGGGGCTTGGTCACCCCTCCACTTT.

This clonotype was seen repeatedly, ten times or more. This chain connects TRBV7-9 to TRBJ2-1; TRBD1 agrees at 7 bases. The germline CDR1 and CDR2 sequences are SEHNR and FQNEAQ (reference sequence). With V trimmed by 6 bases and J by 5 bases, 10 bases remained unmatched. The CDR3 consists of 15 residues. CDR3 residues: CASRPLRDSHNEQFF. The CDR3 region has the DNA TGTGCCAGCAGACCCCTCCGGGACAGCCACAATGAGCAGTTCTTC. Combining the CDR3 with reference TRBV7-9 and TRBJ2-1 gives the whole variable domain DTGVSQNPRHKITKRGQNVTFRCDPISEHNRLYWYRQTLGQGPEFLTYFQNEAQLEKSRLLSDRFSAERPKGSFSTLEIQRTEQGDSAMYLCASRPLRDSHNEQFFGPGTRLTVL.

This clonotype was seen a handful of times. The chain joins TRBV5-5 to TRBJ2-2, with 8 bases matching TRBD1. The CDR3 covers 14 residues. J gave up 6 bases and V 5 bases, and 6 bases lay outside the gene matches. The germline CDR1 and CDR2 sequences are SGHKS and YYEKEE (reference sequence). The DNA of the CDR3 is TGTGCCAGCAGTATAGGACAGGGCCCCGGGGAGCTGTTTTTT. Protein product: CASSIGQGPGELFF.

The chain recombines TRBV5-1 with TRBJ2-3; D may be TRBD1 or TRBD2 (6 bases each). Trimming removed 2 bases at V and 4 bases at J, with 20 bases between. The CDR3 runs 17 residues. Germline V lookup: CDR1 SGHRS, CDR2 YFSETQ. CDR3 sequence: CASSLQGAGLAADTQYF. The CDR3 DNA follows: TGCGCCAGCAGCTTACAGGGAGCGGGTCTAGCAGCAGATACGCAGTATTTT.

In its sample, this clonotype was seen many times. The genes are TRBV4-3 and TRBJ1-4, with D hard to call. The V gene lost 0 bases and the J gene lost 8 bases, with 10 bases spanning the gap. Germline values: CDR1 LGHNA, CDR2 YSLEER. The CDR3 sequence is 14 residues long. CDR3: CASSQDFSREKLFF. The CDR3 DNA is TGCGCCAGCAGCCAAGATTTTTCCAGGGAAAAACTGTTTTTT.

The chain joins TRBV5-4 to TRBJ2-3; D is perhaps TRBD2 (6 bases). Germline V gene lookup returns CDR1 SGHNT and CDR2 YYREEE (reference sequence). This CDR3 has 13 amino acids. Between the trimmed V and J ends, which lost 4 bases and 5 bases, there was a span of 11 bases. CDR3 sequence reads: CASSQAGRDTQYF. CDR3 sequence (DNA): TGTGCCAGCAGCCAAGCGGGCCGAGATACGCAGTATTTT.

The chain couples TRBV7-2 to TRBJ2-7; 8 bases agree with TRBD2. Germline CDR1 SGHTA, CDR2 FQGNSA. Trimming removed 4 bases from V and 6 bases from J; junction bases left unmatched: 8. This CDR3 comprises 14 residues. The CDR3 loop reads CASSSPGLGSEQYF. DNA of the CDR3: TGTGCCAGCAGCTCTCCGGGACTAGGTAGCGAGCAGTACTTC. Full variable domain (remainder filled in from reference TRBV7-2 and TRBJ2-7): GAGVSQSPSNKVTEKGKDVELRCDPISGHTALYWYRQSLGQGLEFLIYFQGNSAPDKSGLPSDRFSAERTGGSVSTLTIQRTQQEDSAVYLCASSSPGLGSEQYFGPGTRLTVT.

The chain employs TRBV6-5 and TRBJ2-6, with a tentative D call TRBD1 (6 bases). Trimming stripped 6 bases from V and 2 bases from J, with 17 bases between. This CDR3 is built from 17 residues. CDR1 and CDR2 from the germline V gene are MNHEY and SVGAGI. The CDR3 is CASSRDRRRAGANVLTF. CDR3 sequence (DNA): TGTGCCAGCAGCCGTGACAGGAGAAGGGCTGGGGCCAACGTCCTGACTTTC.

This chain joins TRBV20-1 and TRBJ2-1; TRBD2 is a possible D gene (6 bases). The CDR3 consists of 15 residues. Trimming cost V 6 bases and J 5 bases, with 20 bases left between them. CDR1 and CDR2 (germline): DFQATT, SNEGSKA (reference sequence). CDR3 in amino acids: CSAQLAQSLNNEQFF. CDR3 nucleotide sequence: TGCAGTGCCCAACTAGCTCAGTCTCTTAACAATGAGCAGTTCTTC.

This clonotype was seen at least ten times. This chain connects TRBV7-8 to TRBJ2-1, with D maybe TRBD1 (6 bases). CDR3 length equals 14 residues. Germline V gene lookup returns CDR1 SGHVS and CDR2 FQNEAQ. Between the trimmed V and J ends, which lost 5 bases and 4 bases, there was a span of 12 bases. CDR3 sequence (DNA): TGTGCCAGCAGCCCTGGACAGATTTACAATGAGCAGTTCTTC. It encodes CASSPGQIYNEQFF.

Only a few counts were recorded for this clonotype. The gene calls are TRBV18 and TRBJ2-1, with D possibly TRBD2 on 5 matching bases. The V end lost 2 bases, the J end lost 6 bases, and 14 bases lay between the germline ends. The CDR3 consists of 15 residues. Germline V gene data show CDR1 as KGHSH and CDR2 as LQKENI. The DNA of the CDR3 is TGTGCCAGCTCACCAGGGGATCGGGGTCGCAATGAGCAGTTCTTC. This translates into CASSPGDRGRNEQFF.

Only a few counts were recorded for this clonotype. In DNA, the CDR3 is TGTGCCAGCAGCTTACAACGGGGGGGCCATTATACGCAGTATTTT. Its protein product is CASSLQRGGHYTQYF. The V and J genes are TRBV13 and TRBJ2-3, with 8 bases fitting TRBD2. Losses at the gene ends were 2 bases for V and 7 bases for J; bases not matched to a gene: 8. This CDR3 region has 15 residues. In germline, CDR1 is PRHDT, CDR2 FYEKMQ (reference sequence).

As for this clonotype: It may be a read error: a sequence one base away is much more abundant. The CDR3 spells CSAFPEGFYNSPIHF. The CDR3, as DNA: TGCAGTGCTTTCCCGGAGGGTTTCTATAATTCACCCATCCACTTT. The chain combines TRBV20-1 with TRBJ1-6; D uncertain. The germline V gene has CDR1 DFQATT and CDR2 SNEGSKA (reference sequence). The CDR3 covers 15 residues.

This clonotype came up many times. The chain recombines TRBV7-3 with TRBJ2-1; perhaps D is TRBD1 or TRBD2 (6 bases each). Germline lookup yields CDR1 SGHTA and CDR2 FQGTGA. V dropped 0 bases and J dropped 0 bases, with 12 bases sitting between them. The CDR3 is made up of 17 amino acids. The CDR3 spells CASSLTWGASSYNEQFF. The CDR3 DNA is TGTGCCAGCAGCTTAACGTGGGGGGCTAGCTCCTACAATGAGCAGTTCTTC. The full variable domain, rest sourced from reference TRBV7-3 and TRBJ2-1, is GAGVSQTPSNKVTEKGKYVELRCDPISGHTALYWYRQSLGQGPEFLIYFQGTGAADDSGLPNDRFFAVRPEGSVSTLKIQRTERGDSAVYLCASSLTWGASSYNEQFFGPGTRLTVL.

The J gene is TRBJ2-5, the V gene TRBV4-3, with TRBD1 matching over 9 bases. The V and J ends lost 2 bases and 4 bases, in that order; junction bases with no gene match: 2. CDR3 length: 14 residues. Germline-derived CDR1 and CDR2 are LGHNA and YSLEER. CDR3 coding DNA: TGCGCCAGCAGCCAACTGACAGGGGGAGAGACCCAGTACTTC. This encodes CASSQLTGGETQYF.

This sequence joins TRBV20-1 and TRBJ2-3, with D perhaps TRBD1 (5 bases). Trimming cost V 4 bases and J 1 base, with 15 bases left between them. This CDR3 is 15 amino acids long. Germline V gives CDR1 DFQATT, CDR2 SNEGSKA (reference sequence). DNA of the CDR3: TGCAGTGCTAAAATTCCCAGGGCTGGCACAGATACGCAGTATTTT. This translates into CSAKIPRAGTDTQYF.

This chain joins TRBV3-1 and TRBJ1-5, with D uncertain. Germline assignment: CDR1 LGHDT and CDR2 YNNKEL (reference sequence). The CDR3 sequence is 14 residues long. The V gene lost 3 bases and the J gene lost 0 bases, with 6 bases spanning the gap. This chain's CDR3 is CASSQVGSNQPQHF. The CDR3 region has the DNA TGTGCCAGCAGCCAGGTGGGTAGCAATCAGCCCCAGCATTTT.

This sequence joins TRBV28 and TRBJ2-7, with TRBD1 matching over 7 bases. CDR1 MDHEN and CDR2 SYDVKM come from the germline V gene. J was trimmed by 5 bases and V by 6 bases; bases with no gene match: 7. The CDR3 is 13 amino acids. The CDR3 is CASRRDRVDEQYF. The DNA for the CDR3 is TGTGCCAGCAGGCGAGACAGGGTCGACGAGCAGTACTTC.

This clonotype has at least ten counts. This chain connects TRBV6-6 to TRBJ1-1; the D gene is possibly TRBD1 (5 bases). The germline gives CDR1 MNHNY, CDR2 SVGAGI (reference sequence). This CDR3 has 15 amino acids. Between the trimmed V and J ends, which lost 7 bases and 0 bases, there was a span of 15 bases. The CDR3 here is CASNPRGEMNTEAFF. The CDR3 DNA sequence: TGTGCCAGCAACCCGAGGGGCGAGATGAACACTGAAGCTTTCTTT.